This TCR beta chain is from a study of cytomegalovirus exposure and HLA in healthy donors. Study-wide results and caveats: Versus the roughly 690-donor mean, an Asian-associated ancestry cluster reportedly showed fewer N-insertions in a later analysis.

The V gene's germline CDR1 is MNHEY and CDR2 SVGAGI. The CDR3 extends over 15 amino acids. V lost 6 bases, J lost 5 bases, and 10 bases stayed unmatched. About this clone: What it recognizes is unknown.

With 60 Vbeta and 13 Jbeta primers, the PCR was carried out. Sequencing used immunoSEQ multiplex PCR; TCRdb keeps in-frame clones, though not all of them. The table lists over 35,000 clones, about 47% of them singletons. This sequence joins TRBV6-5 and TRBJ2-7, with 10 bases identical to TRBD1. The material sequenced was PBMCs. The sequence derives from a human donor in good health. CDR3 sequence: CASRTTGTGDHEQYF. CDR3 in DNA: TGTGCCAGCAGGACGACCGGGACAGGGGATCACGAGCAGTACTTC.